What follows is one T cell receptor (beta chain) and its context. In the authors' methods: Amplification of reference gene primers provided the estimated nucleated cell counts. Here immunoSEQ multiplex PCR was the method, and the copy in TCRdb shows in-frame clones only, minus some. The V and J calls and the clone size are those of that table, but D and trimming were determined from the DNA. Of around 300,000 clones listed, around 87% are singletons. The source of the sample is a study of blood T cell repertoires in COVID-19. Study information: The United States, Italy and Spain supplied acute and convalescent COVID-19 samples. Sources were T cells, B-cell-depleted T cells, or PBMCs; the material itself was cDNA or gDNA.

CDR1 and CDR2 from the germline V gene are LGHNA and YNFKEQ. With 0 bases clipped from V and 3 bases from J, the junction kept 6 bases outside the gene matches. The CDR3 is made up of 16 amino acids. Cohorts were assigned according to the clinical history that participants reported. This TCR was recovered from a woman aged 25 to 45 who had recovered from COVID-19. The rearrangement uses TRBV4-2 and TRBJ1-1; 8 nucleotides align to TRBD1. Sequencing used PBMCs or T cells enriched from blood (not recorded which). This chain's CDR3 is CASSQEPQGADTEAFF. The CDR3 nucleotides read TGTGCCAGCAGCCAAGAACCGCAGGGGGCTGACACTGAAGCTTTCTTT.